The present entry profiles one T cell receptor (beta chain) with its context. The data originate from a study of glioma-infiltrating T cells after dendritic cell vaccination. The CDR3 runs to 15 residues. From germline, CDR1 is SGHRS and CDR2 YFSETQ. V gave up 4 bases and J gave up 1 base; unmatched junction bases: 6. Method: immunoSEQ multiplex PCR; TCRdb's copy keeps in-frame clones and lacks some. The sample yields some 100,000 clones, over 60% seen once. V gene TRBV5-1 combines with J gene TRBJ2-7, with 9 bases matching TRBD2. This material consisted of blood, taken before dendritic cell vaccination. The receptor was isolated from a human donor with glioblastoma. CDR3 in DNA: TGCGCCAGCAGCCTCAGTAGCGGGAGTTCCTACGAGCAGTACTTC. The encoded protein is CASSLSSGSSYEQYF. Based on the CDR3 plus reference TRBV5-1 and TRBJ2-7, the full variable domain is KAGVTQTPRYLIKTRGQQVTLSCSPISGHRSVSWYQQTPGQGLQFLFEYFSETQRNKGNFPGRFSGRQFSNSRSEMNVSTLELGDSALYLCASSLSSGSSYEQYFGPGTRLTVT.